These 30 T cell receptor beta chains came from one sample sequenced in a study of T cells in Graves' hyperthyroidism and ophthalmopathy. RNA transcripts provided the source from which TCR beta CDR3 regions were amplified. In the first-round RT-PCR of the TCR CDR3, the HTBI primer set was used. A single record per CDR3 protein comes from TCRdb applying MiXCR to the multiplex PCR reads. The data hold approximately 200,000 distinct CDR3 sequences, with 18% observed a single time. Sequencing was performed on blood. These receptors all stem from a man aged 35-49 years with Graves' hyperthyroidism.

At least ten counts were recorded for this clonotype. The rearrangement uses TRBV6-1 and TRBJ2-5; no firm D call. Trimming cost V 5 bases and J 5 bases, with 12 bases left between them. CDR3 size: 13 residues. CDR1 and CDR2 (germline): MNHNS, SASEGT. DNA of the CDR3: TGTGCCAGCAGTTACCACCGAAGGGAGACCCAGTACTTC. Encoded protein: CASSYHRRETQYF.

This clonotype was detected many times. This chain joins TRBV30 and TRBJ1-5; 9 bases fit TRBD1. CDR1 is GTSNPN, CDR2 SVGIG, per germline (reference sequence). The CDR3 loop spans 14 amino acids. V shed 5 bases and J 4 bases; nucleotides not matched to a gene: 6. The CDR3 loop is CAWGSGTGNQPQHF. Here the CDR3 DNA reads TGTGCCTGGGGATCCGGGACAGGGAATCAGCCCCAGCATTTT.

This clonotype was found many times. The chain links TRBV20-1 to TRBJ2-3; TRBD2 aligns across 9 bases. The germline CDR1 and CDR2 sequences are DFQATT and SNEGSKA (reference sequence). V gave up 3 bases and J gave up 2 bases; unmatched junction bases: 9. The CDR3 covers 16 residues. CDR3: CSARDIAGDATDTQYF. The CDR3, as DNA: TGCAGTGCTAGGGATATAGCGGGGGACGCCACAGATACGCAGTATTTT.

This clonotype was seen more than once but under ten times. This rearrangement joins TRBV29-1 to TRBJ2-2; 7 bases align to TRBD2. Germline V CDR1 and CDR2: SQVTM, ANQGSEA. J gave up 6 bases and V 8 bases, and 6 bases lay outside the gene matches. The CDR3 length is 12 residues. CDR3 in DNA: TGCAGCCATGGGGGGAGGGCCGGGGAGCTGTTTTTT. This gives the protein CSHGGRAGELFF.

The chain employs TRBV12-3 or TRBV12-4 and TRBJ2-1; D gene uncertain. The ends were cut back, 3 bases at V and 8 bases at J, with 8 bases in the middle. This CDR3 is 12 amino acids long. The chain's CDR3 is CASSFRVYEQFF. The DNA for the CDR3 is TGTGCCAGCAGTTTTAGGGTATATGAGCAGTTCTTC.

This clonotype has ten or more counts. V is TRBV28 and J is TRBJ1-3, with D possibly matching TRBD1 (5 bases). V gave up 2 bases and J gave up 4 bases, with 18 bases separating them. CDR3 size: 17 residues. Germline CDR1 reads MDHEN; CDR2 reads SYDVKM. CDR3: CASSLPVRTWSGNTIYF. The CDR3 DNA sequence: TGTGCCAGCAGTTTACCTGTCCGGACATGGTCCGGAAACACCATATATTTT.

The J gene is TRBJ2-1, the V gene TRBV7-9; 9 positions match TRBD2. V trimming: 11 bases; J trimming: 6 bases; junction bases outside the gene matches: 11. Per germline, CDR1 SEHNR and CDR2 FQNEAQ (reference sequence). The CDR3 sequence is 14 residues long. The CDR3 is CAGGGGGRRNEQFF. The CDR3 DNA is TGTGCCGGCGGGGGGGGGGGAAGACGCAATGAGCAGTTCTTC. The variable domain in full, with the rest retrieved from reference TRBV7-9 and TRBJ2-1, is DTGVSQNPRHKITKRGQNVTFRCDPISEHNRLYWYRQTLGQGPEFLTYFQNEAQLEKSRLLSDRFSAERPKGSFSTLEIQRTEQGDSAMYLCAGGGGGRRNEQFFGPGTRLTVL.

CDR3 coding DNA: TGCGCCAGCAGCCAAGCGGAAGCTAACTATGGCTACACCTTC. It encodes CASSQAEANYGYTF. The chain employs TRBV4-1 and TRBJ1-2; D not certain. V was trimmed by 1 base and J by 0 bases, leaving 6 bases between them. Looked up from germline, CDR1 is MGHRA and CDR2 is YSYEKL. The CDR3 has 14 amino acids.

This clonotype has a count of ten or more. The chain carries TRBV28 and TRBJ1-4; D gene ambiguous. The CDR3 is 12 amino acids. CDR1 MDHEN and CDR2 SYDVKM come from the germline V gene. Deletions cut 3 bases from V and 11 bases from J, with 10 bases between. This chain's CDR3 is CASSFESRKLFF. CDR3 nucleotides: TGTGCCAGCAGTTTTGAGAGTAGGAAACTGTTTTTT.

This clonotype was observed a handful of times. The chain couples TRBV6-2 or TRBV6-3 to TRBJ2-2; possible D gene TRBD2, 6 bases. Germline assignment: CDR1 MNHEY and CDR2 SVGEGT. This CDR3 spans 16 amino acids. V was shortened by 2 bases and J by 4 bases, with 14 bases between the two germline ends. CDR3 sequence reads: CASSYRRVMSTGELFF. The CDR3 DNA sequence: TGTGCCAGCAGTTACAGGAGGGTTATGAGCACCGGGGAGCTGTTTTTT.

This clonotype was seen a few times. The CDR3: CSAREKPGQGNYGYTF. Written as DNA, the CDR3 is TGCAGTGCTAGAGAAAAACCTGGACAGGGGAACTATGGCTACACCTTC. The V call is TRBV20-1, the J call TRBJ1-2; 9 bases align to TRBD1. Germline V gives CDR1 DFQATT, CDR2 SNEGSKA (reference sequence). J was trimmed by 2 bases and V by 0 bases; bases with no gene match: 7. This CDR3 region has 16 residues.

This clonotype was counted ten times or more. The chain links TRBV29-1 to TRBJ2-1, with D unclear. Germline V gene lookup returns CDR1 SQVTM and CDR2 ANQGSEA. CDR3 length: 12 amino acids. V was pared by 7 bases and J by 4 bases, with 11 bases between. The CDR3 bases are TGCAGCGGGCTCCCCAGTTACAATGAGCAGTTCTTC. Its protein product is CSGLPSYNEQFF.

This clonotype came up many times. The chain uses TRBV11-2 and TRBJ2-1, with 10 positions matching TRBD2. With V trimmed by 4 bases and J by 0 bases, 6 bases remained unmatched. The CDR3 contains 17 residues. Germline CDR1 SGHAT, CDR2 FQNNGV. The DNA of the CDR3 is TGTGCCAGCAGCTCCCTTCTAGCGGGGGCCTCCTACAATGAGCAGTTCTTC. It translates to CASSSLLAGASYNEQFF.

The table lists this clonotype with many counts. This chain links TRBV11-2 with TRBJ1-3, with a possible D match to TRBD1 (5 bases). Trimming took 5 bases from V and 0 from J, leaving 17 bases between them. The CDR3 has 17 amino acids. Per germline, CDR1 SGHAT and CDR2 FQNNGV. Written as DNA, the CDR3 is TGTGCCAGCAGCGTACTGTTTGGAGGGGACTCTGGAAACACCATATATTTT. Its protein product is CASSVLFGGDSGNTIYF. Using reference TRBV11-2 and TRBJ1-3 for the parts outside the CDR3, the full variable domain is EAGVAQSPRYKIIEKRQSVAFWCNPISGHATLYWYQQILGQGPKLLIQFQNNGVVDDSQLPKDRFSAERLKGVDSTLKIQPAKLEDSAVYLCASSVLFGGDSGNTIYFGEGSWLTVV.

This clonotype came up many times. The J gene is TRBJ2-1, the V gene TRBV7-3, with a possible D match to TRBD2 (6 bases). CDR3 length equals 13 residues. Trimming removed 6 bases at V and 8 bases at J, with 14 bases between. Germline CDR1 and CDR2: SGHTA and FQGTGA. The CDR3 spells CASSRAGDHEQFF. The CDR3 DNA follows: TGTGCCAGCAGTCGAGCGGGCGATCATGAGCAGTTCTTC.

This clonotype has only a few counts. The chain joins TRBV30 to TRBJ1-3; D uncertain. This CDR3 has 14 amino acids. Germline loops: CDR1 GTSNPN, CDR2 SVGIG (reference sequence). V was pared by 2 bases and J by 0 bases, with 8 bases between. CDR3 sequence (DNA): TGTGCCTGGAGTTTCAGCCACTCTGGAAACACCATATATTTT. It is translated as CAWSFSHSGNTIYF. The full variable domain, completed using reference TRBV30 and TRBJ1-3, is SQTIHQWPATLVQPVGSPLSLECTVEGTSNPNLYWYRQAAGRGLQLLFYSVGIGQISSEVPQNLSASRPQDRQFILSSKKLLLSDSGFYLCAWSFSHSGNTIYFGEGSWLTVV.

This clonotype was recorded at least ten times. The V and J genes are TRBV30 and TRBJ2-7, with D unresolved. CDR3 size: 13 residues. Deletions cut 2 bases from V and 2 bases from J, with 10 bases between. CDR1 is GTSNPN, CDR2 SVGIG, per germline (reference sequence). The CDR3 is CAWSTQTPYEQYF. In nucleotides, the CDR3 is TGTGCCTGGAGTACCCAGACACCCTACGAGCAGTACTTC.

This clonotype has only a few counts. CDR3 sequence reads: CASTLGGDTEAFF. The CDR3 bases are TGCGCCAGCACCCTCGGGGGAGACACTGAAGCTTTCTTT. The rearrangement uses TRBV10-2 and TRBJ1-1; the D gene is possibly TRBD1 (5 bases). The germline V gene has CDR1 WSHSY and CDR2 SAAADI. Trimming pared 7 bases from V and 3 bases from J, leaving 12 bases between. The CDR3 runs 13 residues.

This clonotype was picked up many times. The CDR3 sequence: CSGGKSHNEQFF. The CDR3 DNA follows: TGCAGCGGGGGTAAATCCCACAATGAGCAGTTCTTC. The V call is TRBV29-1, the J call TRBJ2-1, with D unresolved. CDR3 length: 12 amino acids. Per the germline V gene, CDR1 is SQVTM and CDR2 is ANQGSEA. V gave up 7 bases and J gave up 5 bases, with 12 bases separating them.

At least ten counts were recorded for this clonotype. This chain's CDR3 is CSARKGVSPDTQYF. As DNA, the CDR3 is TGCAGTGCTAGAAAGGGGGTCTCCCCAGATACGCAGTATTTT. The chain joins TRBV20-1 to TRBJ2-3; a possible D gene is TRBD1 (6 bases). V lost 2 bases and J 4 bases, leaving 13 bases between the germline ends. There are 14 residues in the CDR3. The V gene's germline CDR1 is DFQATT and CDR2 SNEGSKA (reference sequence).

This clonotype occurred many times. The chain carries TRBV7-8 and TRBJ1-2; no firm D call. Germline V lookup: CDR1 SGHVS, CDR2 FQNEAQ. The CDR3 is 14 amino acids. Trimming took off 1 base at V and 2 bases at J, with 8 bases between the two ends. The CDR3 is CASSLDLGNYGYTF. DNA of the CDR3: TGTGCCAGCAGCTTAGACTTGGGGAACTATGGCTACACCTTC.

At least ten counts were recorded for this clonotype. V usage is TRBV10-3 and J usage is TRBJ2-7, with 11 bases matching TRBD1. With 6 bases clipped from V and 1 base from J, the junction kept 5 bases outside the gene matches. The CDR3 runs to 15 residues. Germline values: CDR1 ENHRY, CDR2 SYGVKD. CDR3: CAIRTGQGASYEQYF. The CDR3 region has the DNA TGTGCCATCAGAACCGGACAGGGGGCTTCCTACGAGCAGTACTTC.

The sample holds many counts of this clonotype. The chain combines TRBV10-3 with TRBJ1-1, with D possibly TRBD1 on 6 matching bases. CDR1 is ENHRY and CDR2 is SYGVKD in the germline V gene. V lost 6 bases, J lost 4 bases, and 9 bases lay in between. The CDR3 contains 12 residues. The CDR3: CAIREGGTEAFF. The CDR3 nucleotides are TGTGCCATCAGAGAGGGGGGCACTGAAGCTTTCTTT.

Remarks on this clonotype: This sequence may be a read error, since a much larger clone differs from it by one base. This chain connects TRBV11-2 to TRBJ1-3; no clear D gene. The CDR3 runs to 13 residues. Trimming took 6 bases from V and 0 from J, leaving 6 bases between them. Germline V gives CDR1 SGHAT, CDR2 FQNNGV. The CDR3 is CASSWSSGNTIYF. In DNA, the CDR3 is TGTGCCAGCAGTTGGAGCTCTGGAAACACCATATATTTT.

There are a few counts of this clonotype. The chain joins TRBV6-2 or TRBV6-3 to TRBJ2-4, with 9 nucleotides matching TRBD1. Per germline, CDR1 MNHEY and CDR2 SVGEGT. V shed 0 bases, J shed 2 bases, and the junction held 2 bases outside the gene matches. The CDR3 sequence is 16 residues long. CDR3 coding DNA: TGTGCCAGCAGTTACTCGACAGGGGGAACCAAAAACATTCAGTACTTC. Protein product: CASSYSTGGTKNIQYF.

This clonotype was counted between two and nine times. The chain employs TRBV4-1 and TRBJ2-1; D is perhaps TRBD2 (5 bases). CDR1 is MGHRA, CDR2 YSYEKL, per germline. The CDR3 is 16 amino acids. V lost 5 bases, J lost 4 bases, and 18 bases lay in between. The CDR3 reads CASSSHGVTTYNEQFF. CDR3 DNA sequence: TGCGCCAGCAGCTCCCACGGGGTCACTACTTACAATGAGCAGTTCTTC.

The genes are TRBV4-2 and TRBJ2-4; 12 bases agree with TRBD2. CDR1 is LGHNA, CDR2 YNFKEQ, per germline. After removal of 0 bases from V and 0 bases from J, the junction contained 9 bases not matched to a gene. This CDR3 is 20 amino acids long. The CDR3 region has the DNA TGTGCCAGCAGCCAAGATCCACTAGCGGGGGGCCTTCTAGCCAAAAACATTCAGTACTTC. Its translation: CASSQDPLAGGLLAKNIQYF.

This clonotype was recorded at least ten times. The V gene is TRBV5-1, the J gene TRBJ1-1; no reliable D call. Germline loops: CDR1 SGHRS, CDR2 YFSETQ. Trimming removed 0 bases at V and 0 bases at J, with 12 bases between. The CDR3 spans 16 residues. Here the CDR3 reads CASSLGQTSMNTEAFF. CDR3 bases: TGCGCCAGCAGCTTGGGACAAACAAGCATGAACACTGAAGCTTTCTTT.

Many counts were recorded for this clonotype. The chain couples TRBV28 to TRBJ2-7; D possibly matches TRBD1 or TRBD2 (5 bases each). CDR3 length: 15 amino acids. CDR1 is MDHEN and CDR2 is SYDVKM in the germline V gene. Trimming took off 0 bases at V and 5 bases at J, with 14 bases between the two ends. The CDR3 sequence is CASSLWGDLGHEQYF. DNA of the CDR3: TGTGCCAGCAGTTTATGGGGGGATTTGGGTCACGAGCAGTACTTC.

The V and J genes are TRBV7-9 and TRBJ2-2; TRBD2 agrees at 8 bases. There are 14 residues in the CDR3. Looked up from germline, CDR1 is SEHNR and CDR2 is FQNEAQ (reference sequence). Trimming at V came to 4 bases and at J to 6 bases, leaving 4 bases not matched to a gene. CDR3 sequence reads: CASSSRGGPGELFF. The CDR3 nucleotides read TGTGCCAGCAGCTCCCGGGGGGGCCCCGGGGAGCTGTTTTTT.